Reported below is one TCR beta chain. Its matching antigen is unknown. These data belong to a study of cytomegalovirus exposure and HLA in healthy donors. Points from the study as a whole: As was reported, the HLA-A and HLA-B alleles of most subjects were accurately predicted from TCR beta sequences.

Primers included in the PCR were 60 Vbeta and 13 Jbeta primers. Assay: immunoSEQ multiplex PCR; the TCRdb copy retains only in-frame clones and omits some. The sample includes 200,000 or so clones. The sample was PBMCs. This receptor was identified in a girl under 10 years old in good health and CMV-seropositive.

The CDR3 sequence: CASKDSREEDQPQHF. The CDR3 DNA follows: TGTGCCAGCAAAGATAGCAGGGAGGAAGATCAGCCCCAGCATTTT. The chain links TRBV2 to TRBJ1-5; a weak D match, TRBD1 (5 bases). CDR3 length equals 15 residues. V dropped 7 bases and J dropped 5 bases, with 18 bases sitting between them. Germline V lookup: CDR1 SNHLY, CDR2 FYNNEI.